The rows below give T cell receptor beta chains drawn from one sample of a study of T-cell memory formation after mild COVID-19. TCRdb independently ran MiXCR on the 5' RACE reads; one entry per CDR3 protein. This table has a few hundred thousand distinct CDR3 sequences, less than 25% appearing once. What was sequenced was PBMCs or a T cell subset sorted from them (not recorded which). The receptor set was obtained from an adult woman who had mild COVID-19 (a few samples of this study predate the infection). Cell type and time point are not known. The conserved cysteine and the conserved F or W are not part of the CDR3 here.

v_call	j_call	cdr3_aa
TRBV19	TRBJ1-1	ASMMRGNTEAF
TRBV7-2	TRBJ1-2	ASSLAAALPSNYGYT
TRBV7-9	TRBJ1-5	ASSPRQLSQPQH
TRBV12-3/TRBV12-4	TRBJ2-3	ASSLDRSTQY
TRBV7-9	TRBJ2-5	ASSSLGGGLQETQY
TRBV12-3/TRBV12-4	TRBJ2-2	ASSFGGQDNGELF
TRBV5-1	TRBJ2-1	ASSMQGQGLTNNEQF
TRBV5-1	TRBJ2-7	ASSWASGSYEQY
TRBV12-3/TRBV12-4	TRBJ1-2	ASSPGTAKDGYT
TRBV5-1	TRBJ2-1	ASSLPHRTGGSYNEQF
TRBV14	TRBJ2-1	ASSLLTSGSYNEQF
TRBV29-1	TRBJ1-1	SVTGYRGEAF
TRBV6-8	TRBJ1-5	ASSYGARDQTRNQPQH
TRBV14	TRBJ2-7	ASSQTGRGRSYEQY
TRBV20-1	TRBJ2-7	SAMSRGSSMYEQY
TRBV7-3	TRBJ2-1	ASSFGEGNEQF
TRBV7-9	TRBJ2-7	ASRPVGTALYEQY
TRBV12-3/TRBV12-4	TRBJ2-1	ASRTGTSMNEQF
TRBV5-1	TRBJ2-7	ASSWMGQGLSYEQY
TRBV7-9	TRBJ2-2	APDGGQITGELF
TRBV28	TRBJ2-1	ASSVGGTSPNEQF
TRBV15	TRBJ2-5	ATSRDPGYQETQY
TRBV29-1	TRBJ2-5	SVEETGGGETQY
TRBV29-1	TRBJ2-3	SVGSQGTDTQY
TRBV7-7	TRBJ2-7	ASSLGHGPSYEQY
TRBV3-1	TRBJ2-4	ASSLQGAKNIQY
TRBV5-5	TRBJ1-4	ASSSNTGVPNEKLF
TRBV5-6	TRBJ2-3	ASSGVWGGTDTQY
TRBV2	TRBJ1-1	ASRNVGSFLEAF
TRBV7-8	TRBJ1-1	ASSLVAPLNTEAF
TRBV19	TRBJ2-1	ASSVRLDIRDNEQF
TRBV4-1	TRBJ2-7	ASSLNLAGDHYEQY
TRBV7-9	TRBJ2-1	ASSLDFPSGGPYNEQF
TRBV24-1	TRBJ2-3	ATSDARYGRWKDTQY
TRBV7-8	TRBJ2-3	ASSPEVAGGHDTQY
TRBV11-2	TRBJ2-1	ASSHMAGTSGTSSYNEQF
TRBV5-1	TRBJ2-1	ASSIRQGSSNEQF
TRBV7-9	TRBJ2-3	ASNPTGVYTDTQY
TRBV12-3/TRBV12-4	TRBJ2-7	ASSWDREKYEQY
TRBV7-6	TRBJ1-1	ASSLAGGATEAF
TRBV2	TRBJ2-3	ASSSYSSAGADTQY
TRBV6-1	TRBJ2-7	ASDRETSGSMYEQY
TRBV7-8	TRBJ2-3	ASSLKTSGRKYRDTQY
TRBV6-2/TRBV6-3	TRBJ2-2	ASRRGTGRTGELF
TRBV6-2/TRBV6-3	TRBJ2-5	ASSYGTLEGTQY
TRBV7-6	TRBJ2-5	ASSLRPGVAGAYQETQY
TRBV7-7	TRBJ2-1	ASSSRDRVGEQF
TRBV4-1	TRBJ1-2	ASSQDNSGGVWGYT